Listed below are T cell receptor beta chains from one sample, sequenced in a study of T cells in Graves' hyperthyroidism and ophthalmopathy. TCRdb independently ran MiXCR on the multiplex PCR reads; one entry per CDR3 protein. Found here are about 500,000 distinct CDR3 sequences, about 16% of them singletons; the top ten hold over 25%. Material: blood. The source is a woman in her twenties or thirties with Graves' ophthalmopathy. Each CDR3 is given with its conserved first and last residue. A D gene is named only where the DNA matches it firmly. Not every row has a clone size; where given, it reads once, few, many or a size class.

TGTGCCGCCCGGGACCCGGGCGAAAAACTGTTTTTT CAARDPGEKLFF - TRBJ1-4 - TRBV27
TGCGCCAGCAGCCACGACTTTCACGAGCAGTACTTC CASSHDFHEQYF - TRBJ2-7 many TRBV5-1
TGCAGCGTTAAAACGAGCAGTGAGCAGTTCTTC CSVKTSSEQFF - TRBJ2-1 few TRBV29-1
TGCGCCAGCAGCTTGGCGGGGACAGGGGGAGCAGATACGCAGTGTTTT CASSLAGTGGADTQCF TRBD1 TRBJ2-3 once TRBV5-1
TGTGCCACCAGTGAGGCGGGACAGGGCGGCGGGGAGCTGTTTTTT CATSEAGQGGGELFF TRBD1 TRBJ2-2 - TRBV24-1
TGTGCCAGCAGTGATTCCGAAGATACGCAGTATTTT CASSDSEDTQYF - TRBJ2-3 - TRBV25-1
TGTGTCAGCAGGGGGGCGAGGGGGCGCGCCTATGGCTACACCTTC CVSRGARGRAYGYTF TRBD1 TRBJ1-2 - TRBV2
TGTGCTAGTGGTTTGGCGGGGGACACTATGAACACTGAAGCTTTCTTT CASGLAGDTMNTEAFF - TRBJ1-1 - TRBV12-5
TGTGCCAGTAGTATCGTTTCACTAGCGGGAAGGAATACGCAGTATTTT CASSIVSLAGRNTQYF TRBD2 TRBJ2-3 - TRBV19
TGTGCCAGCAGTTTGGAGGGACTACACAATGAGCAGTTCTTC CASSLEGLHNEQFF TRBD2 TRBJ2-1 many TRBV28
TGTGCCAGCACTCGTACCGGGACAGGCCGCACAGATACGCAGTATTTT CASTRTGTGRTDTQYF TRBD1 TRBJ2-3 once TRBV28
TGTGCCAGCAGTTTATCCTCCTCCCTCGAGCAGTACTTC CASSLSSSLEQYF - TRBJ2-7 - TRBV27
TGCGCCAGCAGCTCAGACGAGGGAAGAGGTGGCTACACCTTC CASSSDEGRGGYTF - TRBJ1-2 - TRBV5-1
TGCGCCAGCAGCTTGGGGAATCGGGGGACCTACAATGAGCAGTTCTTC CASSLGNRGTYNEQFF - TRBJ2-1 few TRBV5-1
TGTGCCAGCAGGCCGGGACAGGATCGCAATGAGCAGTTCTTC CASRPGQDRNEQFF TRBD1 TRBJ2-1 - TRBV7-3
TGTGCCAGCAGCCCCATGACTAGGGGTGTAGCCAAAAACATTCAGTACTTC CASSPMTRGVAKNIQYF - TRBJ2-4 many TRBV7-2
TGTGCCAGCAGTCTGCCCAGAACTAGCGCAGACTACAATGAGCAGTTCTTC CASSLPRTSADYNEQFF TRBD2 TRBJ2-1 many TRBV28
TGTGCCAGCAGCCAAGAGGGGACTAGCGAACCTTACGAGCAGTACTTC CASSQEGTSEPYEQYF TRBD2 TRBJ2-7 few TRBV4-2
TGTGCCAGCAGCTCCCGACTAGCCTACGAGCAGTACTTC CASSSRLAYEQYF - TRBJ2-7 many TRBV11-2
TGTGCCGGCAGCTTGTATCTCCCTACTTCCACAGATACGCAGTATTTT CAGSLYLPTSTDTQYF - TRBJ2-3 - TRBV7-9
TGTGCCAGCAGTTTTCGGGGAAAGGACGAGCAGTACTTC CASSFRGKDEQYF - TRBJ2-7 - TRBV12-3/TRBV12-4